Here is one T cell receptor (beta chain) with its context. Antigen specificity is unknown. The sample comes from a study of cytomegalovirus exposure and HLA in healthy donors. CDR3 length: 12 residues. V shed 0 bases and J shed 5 bases, with 4 bases lying between them. CDR1 is MNHNY and CDR2 is SVGAGI in the germline V gene (reference sequence). Amplification used 60 Vbeta primers and 13 Jbeta primers. Per the authors' pipeline: Later, an analysis found 80 million or so unique TCR beta chains, and 8.5 million to 14 million of these were shared. Libraries were prepared by immunoSEQ multiplex PCR; TCRdb keeps only in-frame clonotypes and omits some of them. V and J calls and clone size are given by that table; D and trimming were obtained from the DNA. The sample includes some 190,000 clones, 70% to 80% of them seen just once. Study-wide points: An analysis was carried out at a later point. It showed that HLA-associated TCR beta chains were more clonally expanded than equally common non-associated chains. Researchers reported in a later analysis that common viral pathogens appeared linked to several top clusters. Association of a missense DCLRE1C variant with TCR beta V- and J-gene trimming was reported in a later analysis.

Sequenced input: PBMCs. The sequence derives from a man between 18 and 29 years old in good health and CMV-seronegative. This rearrangement joins TRBV6-6 to TRBJ2-5, with unresolved D. The CDR3 DNA follows: TGTGCCAGCAGTTACTCGAGGGAGACCCAGTACTTC. Amino acid sequence: CASSYSRETQYF.